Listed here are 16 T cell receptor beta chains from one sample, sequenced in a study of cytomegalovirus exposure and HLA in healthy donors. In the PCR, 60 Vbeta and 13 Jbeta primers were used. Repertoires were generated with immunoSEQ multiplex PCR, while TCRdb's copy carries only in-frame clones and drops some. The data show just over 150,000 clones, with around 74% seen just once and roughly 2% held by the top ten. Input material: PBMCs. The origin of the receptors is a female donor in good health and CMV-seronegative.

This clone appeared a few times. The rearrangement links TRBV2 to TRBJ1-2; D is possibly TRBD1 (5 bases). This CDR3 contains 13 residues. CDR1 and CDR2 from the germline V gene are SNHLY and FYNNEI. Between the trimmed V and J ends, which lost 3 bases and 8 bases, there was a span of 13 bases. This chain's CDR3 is CASSDRAGSGYTF. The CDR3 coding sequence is TGTGCCAGCAGTGATAGGGCAGGGTCGGGCTACACCTTC. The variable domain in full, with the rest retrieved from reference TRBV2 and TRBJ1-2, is EPEVTQTPSHQVTQMGQEVILRCVPISNHLYFYWYRQILGQKVEFLVSFYNNEISEKSEIFDDQFSVERPDGSNFTLKIRSTKLEDSAMYFCASSDRAGSGYTFGSGTRLTVV.

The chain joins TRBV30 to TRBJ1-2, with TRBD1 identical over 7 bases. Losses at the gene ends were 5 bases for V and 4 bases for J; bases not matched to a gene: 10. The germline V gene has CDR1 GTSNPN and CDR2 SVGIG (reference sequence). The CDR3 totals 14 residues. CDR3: CAWSPTGKGYGYTF. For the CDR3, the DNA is TGTGCCTGGTCCCCGACAGGGAAGGGCTATGGCTACACCTTC.

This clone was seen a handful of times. The CDR3 DNA follows: TGTGCCAGCAGCTACCAACTAGCGGGGGGGCCCCATGAGCAGTTCTTC. It codes for CASSYQLAGGPHEQFF. The rearrangement joins TRBV7-3 to TRBJ2-1; 13 bases line up with TRBD2. CDR3 length: 16 amino acids. V shed 4 bases and J 8 bases; nucleotides not matched to a gene: 8. From germline, CDR1 is SGHTA and CDR2 FQGTGA.

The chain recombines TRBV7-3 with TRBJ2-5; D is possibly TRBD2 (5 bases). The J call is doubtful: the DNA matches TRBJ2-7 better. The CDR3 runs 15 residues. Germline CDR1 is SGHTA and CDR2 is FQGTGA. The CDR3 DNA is TGTGCCAGCAGCCCTGGGTCCGGGGTTACCTACGAGCAGTACTTC. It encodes CASSPGSGVTYEQYF.

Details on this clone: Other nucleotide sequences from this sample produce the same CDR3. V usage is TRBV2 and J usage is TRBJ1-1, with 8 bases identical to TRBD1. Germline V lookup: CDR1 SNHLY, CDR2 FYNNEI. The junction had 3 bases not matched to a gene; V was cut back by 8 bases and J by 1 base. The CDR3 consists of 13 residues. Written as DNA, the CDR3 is TGTGCCAGCCGACAGGGGAGGAACACTGAAGCTTTCTTT. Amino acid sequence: CASRQGRNTEAFF.

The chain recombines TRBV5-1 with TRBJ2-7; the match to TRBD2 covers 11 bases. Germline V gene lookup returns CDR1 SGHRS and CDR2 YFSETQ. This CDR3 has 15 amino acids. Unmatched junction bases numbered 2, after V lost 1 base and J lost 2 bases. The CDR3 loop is CASSLTSGGPYEQYF. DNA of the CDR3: TGCGCCAGCAGCTTGACTAGCGGGGGACCCTACGAGCAGTACTTC.

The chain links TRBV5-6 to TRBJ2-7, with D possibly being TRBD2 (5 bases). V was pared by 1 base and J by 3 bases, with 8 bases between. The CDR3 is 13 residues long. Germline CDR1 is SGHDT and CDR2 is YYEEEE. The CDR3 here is CASSLRTGYEQYF. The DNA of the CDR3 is TGTGCCAGCAGCTTGCGGACTGGCTACGAGCAGTACTTC.

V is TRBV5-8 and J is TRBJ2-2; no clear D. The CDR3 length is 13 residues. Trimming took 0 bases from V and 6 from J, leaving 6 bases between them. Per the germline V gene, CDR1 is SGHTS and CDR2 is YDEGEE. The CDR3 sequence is CASSLVRAGELFF. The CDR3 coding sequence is TGTGCCAGCAGCTTGGTCCGGGCCGGGGAGCTGTTTTTT.

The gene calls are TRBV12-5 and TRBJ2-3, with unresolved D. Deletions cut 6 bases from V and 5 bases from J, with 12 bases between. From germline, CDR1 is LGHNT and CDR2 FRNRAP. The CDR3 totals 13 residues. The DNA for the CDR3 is TGTGCTAGTGGGGCCCAGTCGGGAGATACGCAGTATTTT. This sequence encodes CASGAQSGDTQYF.

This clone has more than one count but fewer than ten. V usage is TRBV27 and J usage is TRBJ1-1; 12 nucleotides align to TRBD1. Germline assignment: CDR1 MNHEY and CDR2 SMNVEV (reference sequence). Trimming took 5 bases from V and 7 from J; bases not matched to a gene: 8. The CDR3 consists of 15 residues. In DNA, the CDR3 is TGTGCCAGCAGTGACCCGGGACAGGGGGCGATTGAAGCTTTCTTT. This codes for CASSDPGQGAIEAFF.

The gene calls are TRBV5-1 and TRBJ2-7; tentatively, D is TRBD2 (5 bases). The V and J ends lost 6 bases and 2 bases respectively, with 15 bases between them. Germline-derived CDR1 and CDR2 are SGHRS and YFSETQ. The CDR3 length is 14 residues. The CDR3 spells CASMVGVTTYEQYF. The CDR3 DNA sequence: TGCGCCAGCATGGTCGGGGTAACTACCTACGAGCAGTACTTC.

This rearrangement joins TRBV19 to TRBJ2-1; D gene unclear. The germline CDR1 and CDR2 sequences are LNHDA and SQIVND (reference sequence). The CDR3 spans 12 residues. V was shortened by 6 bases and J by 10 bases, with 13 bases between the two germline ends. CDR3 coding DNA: TGTGCCAGTAGAACCTCCAGTTCGGAGCAGTTCTTC. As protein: CASRTSSSEQFF.

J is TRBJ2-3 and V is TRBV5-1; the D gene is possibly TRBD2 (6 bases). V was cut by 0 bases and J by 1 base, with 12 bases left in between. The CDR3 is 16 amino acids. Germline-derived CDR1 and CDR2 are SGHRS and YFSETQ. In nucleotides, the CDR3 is TGCGCCAGCAGCTTGGAAGGGACTTCAGGCACAGATACGCAGTATTTT. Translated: CASSLEGTSGTDTQYF.

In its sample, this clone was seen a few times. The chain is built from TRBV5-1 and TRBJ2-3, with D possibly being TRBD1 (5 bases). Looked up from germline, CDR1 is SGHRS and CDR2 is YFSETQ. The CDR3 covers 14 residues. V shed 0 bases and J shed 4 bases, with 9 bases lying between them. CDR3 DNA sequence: TGCGCCAGCAGCTTGGAGGGGTTTGCAGATACGCAGTATTTT. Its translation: CASSLEGFADTQYF.

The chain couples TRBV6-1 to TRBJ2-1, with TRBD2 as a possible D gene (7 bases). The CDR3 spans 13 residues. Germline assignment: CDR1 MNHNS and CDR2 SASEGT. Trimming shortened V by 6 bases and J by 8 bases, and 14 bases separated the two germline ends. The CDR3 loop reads CASRGGGAYEQFF. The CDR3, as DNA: TGTGCCAGCAGGGGTGGGGGGGCATATGAGCAGTTCTTC.

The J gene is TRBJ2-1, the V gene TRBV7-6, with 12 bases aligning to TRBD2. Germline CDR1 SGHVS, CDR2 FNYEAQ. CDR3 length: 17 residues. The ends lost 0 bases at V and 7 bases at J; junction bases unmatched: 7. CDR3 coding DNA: TGTGCCAGCAGCTTAGCCCGAACTAGCGGGGGGTCTAATGAGCAGTTCTTC. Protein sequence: CASSLARTSGGSNEQFF.